These T cell receptor beta chains were read from a single sample in a study of blood T cell repertoires in COVID-19. Profiling relied on immunoSEQ multiplex PCR, and the TCRdb table lists in-frame clones only, not all of them. The sample has 100,000 to 150,000 clones, around 80% seen once. Sequenced sample: peripheral blood. The receptors here all came from a man younger than 40 with COVID-19, enrolled during active disease. The CDR3 runs from the conserved cysteine through the conserved F or W. A D gene is named only where the DNA matches it firmly. Size tells how often a clone was seen (once, few, many) or the class of an expanded clone, and some rows leave it out.

V gene	clone size	D gene	J gene	CDR3 DNA	CDR3 protein
TRBV19	.	.	TRBJ1-1	TGTGCCAGTAGTATAGATCCCCCACTCGGTGAAGCTTTCTTT	CASSIDPPLGEAFF
TRBV27	.	.	TRBJ1-1	TGTGCCAGCAGTTTAAGTGACACCACTGAAGCTTTCTTT	CASSLSDTTEAFF
TRBV18	.	.	TRBJ1-2	TGTGCCAGCTCACCCCGGGAGGGAAAGCGCCACGCTAACTATGGCTACACCTTC	CASSPREGKRHANYGYTF
TRBV5-1	.	.	TRBJ1-3	TGCGCCAGCAGCTTGGGGGACACGGCTGGAAACACCATATATTTT	CASSLGDTAGNTIYF
TRBV4-2	.	TRBD1	TRBJ1-4	TGTGCCAGCAGCCAAATCACAGGGGTAACTAATGAAAAACTGTTTTTT	CASSQITGVTNEKLFF
TRBV28	.	TRBD2	TRBJ2-5	TGTGCCAGCAGTATGTCGGGAGGGCAAGAGACCCAGTACTTC	CASSMSGGQETQYF
TRBV6-5	many	.	TRBJ2-7	TGTGCCAGCAGTTACAAACCAGGGCACCGATACGAGCAGTACTTC	CASSYKPGHRYEQYF
TRBV27	.	TRBD1	TRBJ2-1	TGTGCCAGCAAACGGGACAGGGCCAACAATGAGCAGTTCTTC	CASKRDRANNEQFF
TRBV27	.	.	TRBJ1-2	TGTGCCAGCAGCCCGTTGTCCCAACTGGACATCACCTATGGCTACACCTTC	CASSPLSQLDITYGYTF
TRBV28	.	TRBD2	TRBJ2-7	TGTGCCAGCAGTTTTGACCGGGGGGGTATCCACGAGCAGTACTTC	CASSFDRGGIHEQYF
TRBV7-9	few	TRBD1	TRBJ1-1	TGTGCCAGCAGCGCCCGGGACAGGGGGCGCACTGAAGCTTTCTTT	CASSARDRGRTEAFF
TRBV29-1	.	.	TRBJ2-1	TGCAGCGTTGAAGGGAAGGGGGCCTACAATGAGCAGTTCTTC	CSVEGKGAYNEQFF
TRBV19	.	.	TRBJ2-1	TGTGCCAGTAGTATGGCAGGAAATAAGATCAATGAGCAGTTCTTC	CASSMAGNKINEQFF
TRBV12-5	.	.	TRBJ1-1	TGTGCTAGTGGTTTGGGACTGACAGCTGGTGAAGCTTTCTTT	CASGLGLTAGEAFF
TRBV2	.	TRBD1	TRBJ2-4	TGTGCCAGCAGATACGACAGGGGGCAAGGCAAAAACATTCAGTACTTC	CASRYDRGQGKNIQYF
TRBV4-2	.	TRBD1	TRBJ1-2	TGTGCCAGCAGCCAAGTCCAGGGGGCGACGGCAGACTATGGCTACACCTTC	CASSQVQGATADYGYTF
TRBV5-1	.	TRBD2	TRBJ2-2	TGCGCCAGCAGCTTGGTGCTAGCGGGAGGGACCGGGGAGCTGTTTTTT	CASSLVLAGGTGELFF
TRBV9	few	TRBD1	TRBJ2-1	TGTGCCAGCAGCCCCGGGACAGGGAGGAATGAGCAGTTCTTC	CASSPGTGRNEQFF
TRBV6-5	once	.	TRBJ1-2	TGTGCCAGCAGACAGGGCTATGGCTACACCTTC	CASRQGYGYTF
TRBV6-1	.	TRBD2	TRBJ2-5	TGTGCCAGCAGTGAAGCTGCGGGGGGACAAGAGACCCAGTACTTC	CASSEAAGGQETQYF
TRBV27	.	.	TRBJ2-7	TGTGCCAGCAGTACGGGGGTAATTGACGAGCAGTACTTC	CASSTGVIDEQYF
TRBV6-1	.	TRBD2	TRBJ2-1	TGTGCCAGCAGTGAATTTTCCCCGACCAAAGGACTAGCGGGAGAATATAGGTTGGTGAATGAGCAGTTCTTC	CASSEFSPTKGLAGEYRLVNEQFF
TRBV18	once	TRBD2	TRBJ2-7	TGTGCCAGCTCACCTGGACTAGCCGATACCGAGCAGTACTTC	CASSPGLADTEQYF
TRBV27	.	.	TRBJ1-4	TGTGCCAGCAGCCTTTATGGGAGACTTCCTAATGAAAAACTGTTTTTT	CASSLYGRLPNEKLFF
TRBV7-2	.	.	TRBJ1-5	TGTGCCAGCAGTTTCGACGGGACTAATCAGCCCCAGCATTTT	CASSFDGTNQPQHF
TRBV6-5	once	.	TRBJ1-1	TGTGCCAGCAGGGACAGAAAGAACACTGAAGCTTTCTTT	CASRDRKNTEAFF
TRBV10-3	.	TRBD1	TRBJ2-2	TGTGCCATCAATGTAACAGGGGTAGTGGGGGAGCTGTTTTTT	CAINVTGVVGELFF
TRBV6-2/TRBV6-3	.	.	TRBJ1-2	TGTGCCAGCAGCCAGCAACTCTATGGCTACACCTTC	CASSQQLYGYTF
TRBV4-3	.	.	TRBJ1-2	TGCGCCAGCAGCCAAGGATGGCAGCGCCCTAACTATGGCTACACCTTC	CASSQGWQRPNYGYTF
TRBV4-3	.	.	TRBJ1-4	TGCGCCAGCAGCCAAGATGGGCAGGGCGGTAATGAAAAACTGTTTTTT	CASSQDGQGGNEKLFF
TRBV5-8	.	.	TRBJ1-2	TGTGCCAGCAGCTTGGGTCCAGGTGGCCTCCTCTATGGCTACACCTTC	CASSLGPGGLLYGYTF
TRBV11-2	.	.	TRBJ1-4	TGTGCCAGCAGCCGAGGGAGGGGGGATGAAAAACTGTTTTTT	CASSRGRGDEKLFF
TRBV7-3	.	TRBD1	TRBJ2-1	TGTGCCAGCAGCTCTTCGGGACAGGACAATGAGCAGTTCTTC	CASSSSGQDNEQFF
TRBV10-3	.	TRBD1	TRBJ1-3	TGTGCCATCAGTGCTGACAGGGGGTCCGGAAACACCATATATTTT	CAISADRGSGNTIYF
TRBV9	.	TRBD2	TRBJ2-1	TGTGCCAGCAGCGGGACTAGCGTGAGCTCCTACAATGAGCAGTTCTTC	CASSGTSVSSYNEQFF
TRBV6-5	.	TRBD1	TRBJ2-7	TGTGCCAGCAGAGCAGGGGGACGAAACGAGCAGTACTTC	CASRAGGRNEQYF
TRBV4-1	.	.	TRBJ2-5	TGCGCCAGCAGCCAAGACGGGTACGTCCAAGAGACCCAGTACTTC	CASSQDGYVQETQYF
TRBV18	.	.	TRBJ1-1	TGTGCCAGCTCACCACCGGGGCAGGTTTTCGGGAACACTGAAGCTTTCTTT	CASSPPGQVFGNTEAFF
TRBV19	.	.	TRBJ1-1	TGTGCCAGTACTTGGGGGGGGACGAACACTGAAGCTTTCTTT	CASTWGGTNTEAFF
TRBV12-3/TRBV12-4	few	TRBD1	TRBJ1-2	TGTGCCAGCAGTGACAGGGGGCTTGGCTACACCTTC	CASSDRGLGYTF
TRBV19	many	.	TRBJ2-7	TGTGCCAGTAGTATTGGGGGCAGCGTTCCCTACGAGCAGTACTTC	CASSIGGSVPYEQYF
TRBV24-1	.	.	TRBJ2-3	TGTGCCACCAGTGACTACCACGTGCCAGATACGCAGTATTTT	CATSDYHVPDTQYF
TRBV4-1	.	.	TRBJ1-1	TGCGCCAGCAGCCTTTCGGGAAGGAAGGTGAGCACTGAAGCTTTCTTT	CASSLSGRKVSTEAFF
TRBV7-8	.	.	TRBJ2-2	TGTGCCAGCAGCTTCCTGGTGACACCGAACACCGGGGAGCTGTTTTTT	CASSFLVTPNTGELFF
TRBV2	.	TRBD1	TRBJ1-1	TGTGCCAGCAGTGAAATTACAGGGGTCACTGAAGCTTTCTTT	CASSEITGVTEAFF
TRBV9	.	.	TRBJ1-1	TGTGCCAGCAGCGGGCGCGGGGGACCTGAAGCTTTCTTT	CASSGRGGPEAFF
TRBV2	.	TRBD1	TRBJ2-7	TGTGCCAACGACAGAAGGGGACAGGTTTACGAGCAGTACTTC	CANDRRGQVYEQYF
TRBV19	.	.	TRBJ2-7	TGTGCCAGTAGTATGAACAGATTCTCCTACGAGCAGTACTTC	CASSMNRFSYEQYF
TRBV6-1	.	.	TRBJ1-1	TGTGCCAGCAGTGAAGCGGGCCGGGGAGCTTTCTTT	CASSEAGRGAFF
TRBV4-2	.	.	TRBJ1-3	TGTGCCAGCAGCCAAGAGAGGGTTTTCTCTGGAAACACCATATATTTT	CASSQERVFSGNTIYF
TRBV6-6	.	TRBD2	TRBJ2-2	TGTGCCAGCAGTTGGGGGGGGTCGAACACCGGGGAGCTGTTTTTT	CASSWGGSNTGELFF
TRBV7-8	.	TRBD2	TRBJ2-7	TGTGCCAGCAGGCGGACTAGCGGGAGGGATTCCCCCTACGAGCAGTACTTC	CASRRTSGRDSPYEQYF
TRBV6-5	.	TRBD1	TRBJ1-5	TGTGCCAGCAGTCATCAGGGGGCCGATCAGCCCCAGCATTTT	CASSHQGADQPQHF
TRBV6-6	.	TRBD1	TRBJ2-5	TGTGCCAGCATCCACGACAGGGGGTCCGAGACCCAGTACTTC	CASIHDRGSETQYF
TRBV7-9	.	.	TRBJ1-5	TGTGCCAGCAGCTTATTAGATCAGCCCCAGCATTTT	CASSLLDQPQHF
TRBV12-3/TRBV12-4	.	.	TRBJ2-3	TGTGCCATCTCCAGCGCTAGCACAGATACGCAGTATTTT	CAISSASTDTQYF
TRBV5-1	.	.	TRBJ2-3	TGCGCCAGCAGCTTGTCGGGAAATCCTAAGACCACAGATACGCAGTATTTT	CASSLSGNPKTTDTQYF